This T cell receptor (beta chain) is from a study of CD8+ T cells in alopecia areata. RNA, once extracted, was reverse transcribed into cDNA for use as the sequencing template. Data came from immunoSEQ multiplex PCR; TCRdb stores just in-frame clones and leaves some out. Counted here are tens of thousands of clones, under 75% occurring once; the ten biggest clones make up under 20%. Study-wide points: Lesional scalp, especially alopecia totalis/universalis, showed higher clonality than normal scalp.

As for this clone: The antigen remains unidentified.

J lost 3 bases, V lost 3 bases, and 7 bases had no gene match. This CDR3 region has 15 residues. CDR1 and CDR2 from the germline V gene are SGDLS and YYNGEE. Here the sequenced sample was CD8+ T cells sorted from blood, taken at week 0. The sequence came from a human donor with alopecia areata. The chain is built from TRBV9 and TRBJ2-7, with 9 bases aligning to TRBD1. Here the CDR3 DNA reads TGTGCCAGCAGCGCGGGGACAGGGCCTTACTACGAGCAGTACTTC. Its protein is CASSAGTGPYYEQYF.